These T cell receptor beta chains were read from a single sample in a study of T-cell memory formation after mild COVID-19. TCRdb called the 5' RACE reads again in MiXCR, with one record for every CDR3 protein. The table shows under 300,000 distinct CDR3 sequences, with approximately 9% occurring only once. Sequences were obtained from PBMCs or a T cell subset sorted from them (not recorded which). All receptors derive from a man aged 18 to 29 who had mild COVID-19 (a few samples of this study predate the infection). Cell type and time point are not known. The CDR3 runs from the conserved cysteine through the conserved F or W. Clone size, where shown, is once, few, many, or a class for clones that have expanded.

clone_size: few
v_call: TRBV7-3
cdr3_aa: CASSLRTGASGANVLTF

clone_size: many
v_call: TRBV4-3
cdr3_aa: CASSQDRASGGIRGTDTQYF

clone_size: NA
v_call: TRBV7-7
cdr3_aa: CASSPTTGAYEQYF

clone_size: few
v_call: TRBV28
cdr3_aa: CASSPAGERNGYTF

clone_size: many
v_call: TRBV7-9
cdr3_aa: CASSLGGEHEQFF

clone_size: few
v_call: TRBV6-5
cdr3_aa: CASSYFARGSGANVLTF

clone_size: many
v_call: TRBV4-3
cdr3_aa: CASSQVTGGVDTQYF

clone_size: NA
v_call: TRBV20-1
cdr3_aa: CSASIEGGQYF

clone_size: many
v_call: TRBV7-2
cdr3_aa: CASSPPGGGGQETQYF

clone_size: few
v_call: TRBV5-1
cdr3_aa: CASSLQGAQIYTEAFF

clone_size: NA
v_call: TRBV21-1
cdr3_aa: CASRPSDTQYF

clone_size: NA
v_call: TRBV4-2
cdr3_aa: CASSQDPGGGWETQYF

clone_size: few
v_call: TRBV10-1
cdr3_aa: CASSAGINEQFF

clone_size: NA
v_call: TRBV7-2
cdr3_aa: CASSLWDNYEQYF

clone_size: few
v_call: TRBV7-9
cdr3_aa: CASRGTSGVTDTQYF

clone_size: few
v_call: TRBV6-2/TRBV6-3
cdr3_aa: CASSSTGALPYGYTF

clone_size: few
v_call: TRBV5-6
cdr3_aa: CASSLDDPVSSTEAFF

clone_size: many
v_call: TRBV5-1
cdr3_aa: CASSPEGSPGQVNNEQFF

clone_size: few
v_call: TRBV7-2
cdr3_aa: CASSPWGRVGGYTF

clone_size: NA
v_call: TRBV10-3
cdr3_aa: CAISTSGNTDTQYF

clone_size: NA
v_call: TRBV12-3/TRBV12-4
cdr3_aa: CASSFSVVEQFF

clone_size: NA
v_call: TRBV7-9
cdr3_aa: CASAGTSYEQYF

clone_size: few
v_call: TRBV5-1
cdr3_aa: CASSLDSGSSYNEQFF

clone_size: NA
v_call: TRBV10-3
cdr3_aa: CAIKQGANSPLHF

clone_size: few
v_call: TRBV30
cdr3_aa: CACAEGHEQYF

clone_size: few
v_call: TRBV5-1
cdr3_aa: CASSPTPTAMNTEAFF

clone_size: few
v_call: TRBV29-1
cdr3_aa: CSVEEGTPYEQYF

clone_size: NA
v_call: TRBV6-5
cdr3_aa: CASSYRAGQSYEQYF

clone_size: few
v_call: TRBV10-3
cdr3_aa: CAALQGIEGGTEAFF

clone_size: NA
v_call: TRBV2
cdr3_aa: CASSLGTENIQYF

clone_size: NA
v_call: TRBV6-6
cdr3_aa: CASSSSTVTGGINQPQHF

clone_size: few
v_call: TRBV27
cdr3_aa: CASSPTTGSYEQYF

clone_size: many
v_call: TRBV10-3
cdr3_aa: CATSQGGPTDTQYF

clone_size: NA
v_call: TRBV5-1
cdr3_aa: CASRASGGNEQFF

clone_size: few
v_call: TRBV27
cdr3_aa: CASSSLPGGGIETQYF

clone_size: few
v_call: TRBV6-6
cdr3_aa: CASSYGGGAAGELFF

clone_size: few
v_call: TRBV12-3/TRBV12-4
cdr3_aa: CASSPGTSGVSKYF

clone_size: NA
v_call: TRBV12-3/TRBV12-4
cdr3_aa: CASNPERVSTDTQYF

clone_size: few
v_call: TRBV9
cdr3_aa: CASSSTGNGYTF

clone_size: few
v_call: TRBV4-1
cdr3_aa: CASSPTVYNYGYTF

clone_size: NA
v_call: TRBV10-3
cdr3_aa: CAISEPTTNTEAFF

clone_size: NA
v_call: TRBV6-5
cdr3_aa: CASSYAGQQNTEAFF

clone_size: few
v_call: TRBV29-1
cdr3_aa: CSVDLGQETQYF